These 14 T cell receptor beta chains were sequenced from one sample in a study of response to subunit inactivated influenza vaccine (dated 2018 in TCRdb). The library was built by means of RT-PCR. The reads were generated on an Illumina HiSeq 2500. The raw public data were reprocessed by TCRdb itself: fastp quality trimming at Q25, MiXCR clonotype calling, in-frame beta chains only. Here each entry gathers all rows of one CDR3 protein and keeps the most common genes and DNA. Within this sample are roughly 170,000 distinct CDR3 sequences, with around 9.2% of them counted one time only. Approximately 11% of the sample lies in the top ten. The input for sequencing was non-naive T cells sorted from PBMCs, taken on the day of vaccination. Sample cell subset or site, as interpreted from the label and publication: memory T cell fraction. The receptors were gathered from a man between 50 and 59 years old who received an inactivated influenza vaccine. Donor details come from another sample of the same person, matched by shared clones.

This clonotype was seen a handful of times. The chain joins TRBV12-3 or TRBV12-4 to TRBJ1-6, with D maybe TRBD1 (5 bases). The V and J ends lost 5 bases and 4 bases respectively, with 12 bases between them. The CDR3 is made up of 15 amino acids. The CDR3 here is CASSPGGEYNSPLHF. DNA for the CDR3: TGTGCCAGCAGTCCGGGGGGGGAGTATAATTCACCCCTCCACTTT.

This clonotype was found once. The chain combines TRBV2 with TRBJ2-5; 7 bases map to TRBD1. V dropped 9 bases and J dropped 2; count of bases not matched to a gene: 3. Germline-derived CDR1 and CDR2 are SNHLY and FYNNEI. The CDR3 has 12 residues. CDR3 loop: CASATGQETQYF. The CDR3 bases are TGTGCCAGTGCGACAGGGCAAGAGACCCAGTACTTC.

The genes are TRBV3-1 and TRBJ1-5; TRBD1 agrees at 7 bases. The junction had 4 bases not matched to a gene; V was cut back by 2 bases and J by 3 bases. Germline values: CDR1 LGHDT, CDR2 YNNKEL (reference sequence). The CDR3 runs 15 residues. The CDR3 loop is CASSQMTGNNQPQHF. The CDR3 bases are TGTGCCAGCAGCCAAATGACAGGGAACAATCAGCCCCAGCATTTT.

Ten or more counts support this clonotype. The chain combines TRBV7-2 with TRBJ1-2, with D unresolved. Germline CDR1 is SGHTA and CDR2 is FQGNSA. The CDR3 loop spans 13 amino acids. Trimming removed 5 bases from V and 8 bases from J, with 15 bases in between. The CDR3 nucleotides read TGTGCCAGCAGCCTCGCGGCCCCAGGCGGCTACACCTTC. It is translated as CASSLAAPGGYTF. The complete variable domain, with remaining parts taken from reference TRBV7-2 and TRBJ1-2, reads GAGVSQSPSNKVTEKGKDVELRCDPISGHTALYWYRQSLGQGLEFLIYFQGNSAPDKSGLPSDRFSAERTGGSVSTLTIQRTQQEDSAVYLCASSLAAPGGYTFGSGTRLTVV.

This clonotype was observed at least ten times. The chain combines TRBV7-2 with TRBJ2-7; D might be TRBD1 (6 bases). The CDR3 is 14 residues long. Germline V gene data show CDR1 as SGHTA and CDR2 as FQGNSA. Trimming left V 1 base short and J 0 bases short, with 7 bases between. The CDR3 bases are TGTGCCAGCAGCTTAGGACAGGCCTCCTACGAGCAGTACTTC. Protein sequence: CASSLGQASYEQYF.

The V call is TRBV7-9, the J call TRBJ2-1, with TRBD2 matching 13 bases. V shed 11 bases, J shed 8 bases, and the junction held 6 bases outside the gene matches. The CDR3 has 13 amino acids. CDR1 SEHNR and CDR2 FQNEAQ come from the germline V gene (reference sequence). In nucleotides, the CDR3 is TGTGCCGGAAGACTAGCGGGAGGTTATGAGCAGTTCTTC. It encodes CAGRLAGGYEQFF.

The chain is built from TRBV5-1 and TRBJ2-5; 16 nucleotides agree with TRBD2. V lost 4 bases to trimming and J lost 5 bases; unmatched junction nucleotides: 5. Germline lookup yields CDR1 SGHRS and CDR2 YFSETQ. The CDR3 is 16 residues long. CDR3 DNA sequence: TGCGCCAGCAGCCAGGGACTAGCGGGAGGGCCCGAGACCCAGTACTTC. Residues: CASSQGLAGGPETQYF.

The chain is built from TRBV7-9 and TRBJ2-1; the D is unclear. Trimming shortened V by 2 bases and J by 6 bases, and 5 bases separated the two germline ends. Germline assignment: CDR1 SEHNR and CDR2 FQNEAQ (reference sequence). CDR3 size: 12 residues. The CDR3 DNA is TGTGCCAGCAGCTTACAGAGCAATGAGCAGTTCTTC. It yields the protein CASSLQSNEQFF.

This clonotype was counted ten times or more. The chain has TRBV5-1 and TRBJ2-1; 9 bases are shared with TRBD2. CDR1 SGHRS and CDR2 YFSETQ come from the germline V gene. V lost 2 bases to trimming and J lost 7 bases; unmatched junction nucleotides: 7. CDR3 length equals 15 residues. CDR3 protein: CASSFLAGALNEQFF. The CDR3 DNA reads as TGCGCCAGCAGCTTTTTAGCGGGAGCCCTTAATGAGCAGTTCTTC.

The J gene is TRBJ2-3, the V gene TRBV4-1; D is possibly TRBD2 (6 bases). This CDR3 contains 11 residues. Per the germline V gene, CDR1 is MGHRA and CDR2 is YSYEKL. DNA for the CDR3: TGCGGGGGGGTATACACAGATACGCAGTATTTT. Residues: CGGVYTDTQYF.

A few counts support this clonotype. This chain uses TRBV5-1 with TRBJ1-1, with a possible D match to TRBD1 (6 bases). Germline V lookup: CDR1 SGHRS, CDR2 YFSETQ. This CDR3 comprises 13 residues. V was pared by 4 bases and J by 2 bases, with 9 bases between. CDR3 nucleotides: TGCGCCAGCAGCGAGACAGGCAACACTGAAGCTTTCTTT. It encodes CASSETGNTEAFF. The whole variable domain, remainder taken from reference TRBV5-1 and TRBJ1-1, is KAGVTQTPRYLIKTRGQQVTLSCSPISGHRSVSWYQQTPGQGLQFLFEYFSETQRNKGNFPGRFSGRQFSNSRSEMNVSTLELGDSALYLCASSETGNTEAFFGQGTRLTVV.

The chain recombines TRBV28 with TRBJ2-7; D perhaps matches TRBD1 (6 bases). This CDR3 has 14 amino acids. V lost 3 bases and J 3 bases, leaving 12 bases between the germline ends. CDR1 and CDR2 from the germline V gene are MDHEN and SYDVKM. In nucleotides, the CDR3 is TGTGCCAGCAGTTTGGACCAGGGGAGCTACGAGCAGTACTTC. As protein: CASSLDQGSYEQYF. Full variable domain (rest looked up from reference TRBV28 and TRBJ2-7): DVKVTQSSRYLVKRTGEKVFLECVQDMDHENMFWYRQDPGLGLRLIYFSYDVKMKEKGDIPEGYSVSREKKERFSLILESASTNQTSMYLCASSLDQGSYEQYFGPGTRLTVT.

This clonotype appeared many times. The CDR3 protein is CASSAGVAGELFF. The CDR3 nucleotides read TGTGCCAGCAGCGCAGGGGTGGCCGGGGAGCTGTTTTTT. The chain employs TRBV9 and TRBJ2-2; D is possibly TRBD1 (6 bases). CDR1 and CDR2 (germline): SGDLS, YYNGEE. The CDR3 extends over 13 amino acids. V dropped 3 bases and J dropped 6 bases, with 9 bases sitting between them.

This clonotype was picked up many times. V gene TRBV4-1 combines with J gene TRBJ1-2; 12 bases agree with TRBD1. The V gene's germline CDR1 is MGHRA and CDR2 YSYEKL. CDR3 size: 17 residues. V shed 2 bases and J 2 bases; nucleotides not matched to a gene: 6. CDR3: CASSQLTGTGGNYGYTF. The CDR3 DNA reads TGCGCCAGCAGCCAACTAACCGGGACAGGGGGCAACTATGGCTACACCTTC.